There are a few counts of the clone carrying this T cell receptor (beta chain). RNA transcripts served as template for amplifying TCR beta CDR3 sequences. First-round RT-PCR employed HTBI primers, with a second-round multiplex PCR after it. Each CDR3 protein gets one entry after TCRdb re-called the multiplex PCR reads with MiXCR. The sample lists approximately 640,000 distinct CDR3 sequences; over 40% were seen once. This sample was included in a study of Graves' ophthalmopathy and Graves' hyperthyroidism. Sequencing was performed on peripheral blood. The receptor comes from an adult man with Graves' ophthalmopathy.

In DNA, the CDR3 is TGCAGTGCTAGAGCTTTGGGACACGCGAACACTGAAGCTTTCTTT. It translates to CSARALGHANTEAFF. This chain uses TRBV20-1 with TRBJ1-1; tentative D call: TRBD1 (6 bases). Looked up from germline, CDR1 is DFQATT and CDR2 is SNEGSKA (reference sequence). Trimming shortened V by 1 base and J by 1 base, and 13 bases separated the two germline ends. The CDR3 runs 15 residues.